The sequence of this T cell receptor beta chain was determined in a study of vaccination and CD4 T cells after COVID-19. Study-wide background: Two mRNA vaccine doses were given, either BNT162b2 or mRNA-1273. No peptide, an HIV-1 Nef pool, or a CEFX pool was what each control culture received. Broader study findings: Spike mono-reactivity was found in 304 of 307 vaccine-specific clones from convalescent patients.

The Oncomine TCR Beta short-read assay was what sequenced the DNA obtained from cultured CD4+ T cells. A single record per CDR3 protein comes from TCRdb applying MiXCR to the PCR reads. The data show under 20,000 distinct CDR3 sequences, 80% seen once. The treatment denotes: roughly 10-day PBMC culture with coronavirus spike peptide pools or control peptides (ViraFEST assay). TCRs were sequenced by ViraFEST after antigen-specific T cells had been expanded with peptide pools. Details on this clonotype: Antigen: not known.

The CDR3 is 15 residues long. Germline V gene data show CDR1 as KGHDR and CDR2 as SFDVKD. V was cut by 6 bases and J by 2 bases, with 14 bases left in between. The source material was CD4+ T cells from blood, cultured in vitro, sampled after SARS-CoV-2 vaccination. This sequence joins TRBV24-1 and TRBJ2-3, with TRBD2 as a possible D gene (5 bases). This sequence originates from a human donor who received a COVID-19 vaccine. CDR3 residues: CATSSRVSFTDTQYF. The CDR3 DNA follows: TGTGCCACCAGTTCGAGGGTGTCTTTCACAGATACGCAGTATTTT.